This record covers a single TCR beta chain. Assay: immunoSEQ multiplex PCR; the TCRdb copy retains only in-frame clones and omits some. The sample records some 120,000 clones, roughly 90% being singletons. Germline V lookup: CDR1 SGHRS, CDR2 YFSETQ. Trimming shortened V by 0 bases and J by 4 bases, and 13 bases separated the two germline ends. The CDR3 contains 15 residues. This specimen comes from a study of control samples from healthy donors and cancer patients. Sequenced material: blood. This clonotype was obtained from a man aged 45-65 years in good health. The chain carries TRBV5-1 and TRBJ1-1; D gene uncertain. CDR3 in DNA: TGCGCCAGCAGCTTGGACCCTGACCGTTCCACTGAAGCTTTCTTT. Its translation: CASSLDPDRSTEAFF. Based on the CDR3 plus reference TRBV5-1 and TRBJ1-1, the full variable domain is KAGVTQTPRYLIKTRGQQVTLSCSPISGHRSVSWYQQTPGQGLQFLFEYFSETQRNKGNFPGRFSGRQFSNSRSEMNVSTLELGDSALYLCASSLDPDRSTEAFFGQGTRLTVV.